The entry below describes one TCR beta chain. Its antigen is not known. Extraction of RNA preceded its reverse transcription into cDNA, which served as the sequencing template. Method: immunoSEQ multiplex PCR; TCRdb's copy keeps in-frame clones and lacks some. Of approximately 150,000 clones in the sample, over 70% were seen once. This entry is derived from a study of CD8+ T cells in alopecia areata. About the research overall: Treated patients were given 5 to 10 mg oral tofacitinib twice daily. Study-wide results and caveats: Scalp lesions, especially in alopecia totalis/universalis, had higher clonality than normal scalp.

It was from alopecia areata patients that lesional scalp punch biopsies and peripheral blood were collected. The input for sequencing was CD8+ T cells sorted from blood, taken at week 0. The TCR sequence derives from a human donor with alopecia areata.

CDR3 DNA sequence: TGTGCCATCAGTGAGTACACAGATACGCAGTATTTT. It codes for CAISEYTDTQYF. The V call is TRBV10-3, the J call TRBJ2-3; D gene ambiguous. This CDR3 is built from 12 residues. Trimming removed 1 base at V and 2 bases at J, with 1 base between. Germline V gene data show CDR1 as ENHRY and CDR2 as SYGVKD.